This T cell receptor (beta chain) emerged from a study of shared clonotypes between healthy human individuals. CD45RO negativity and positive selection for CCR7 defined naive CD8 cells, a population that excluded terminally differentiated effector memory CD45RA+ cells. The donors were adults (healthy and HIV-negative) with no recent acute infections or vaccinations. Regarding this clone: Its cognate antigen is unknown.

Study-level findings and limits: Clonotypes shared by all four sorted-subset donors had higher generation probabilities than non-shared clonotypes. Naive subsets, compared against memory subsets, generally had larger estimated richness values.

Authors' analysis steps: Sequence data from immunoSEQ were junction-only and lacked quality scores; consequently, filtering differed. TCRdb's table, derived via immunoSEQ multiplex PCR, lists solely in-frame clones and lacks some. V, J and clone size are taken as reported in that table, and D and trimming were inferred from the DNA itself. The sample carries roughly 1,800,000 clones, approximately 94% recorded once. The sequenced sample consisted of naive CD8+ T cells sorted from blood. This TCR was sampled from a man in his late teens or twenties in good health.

The CDR3 coding sequence is TGTGCCAGCAGCCAAGGGGCCCAGACAGGGGCGGCCTACGAGCAGTACTTC. Translation gives CASSQGAQTGAAYEQYF. The rearrangement uses TRBV7-8 and TRBJ2-7, with TRBD1 matching over 8 bases. Trimming cost V 5 bases and J 2 bases; bases outside gene matches: 14. The germline V gene has CDR1 SGHVS and CDR2 FQNEAQ. The length of the CDR3 is 17 residues.